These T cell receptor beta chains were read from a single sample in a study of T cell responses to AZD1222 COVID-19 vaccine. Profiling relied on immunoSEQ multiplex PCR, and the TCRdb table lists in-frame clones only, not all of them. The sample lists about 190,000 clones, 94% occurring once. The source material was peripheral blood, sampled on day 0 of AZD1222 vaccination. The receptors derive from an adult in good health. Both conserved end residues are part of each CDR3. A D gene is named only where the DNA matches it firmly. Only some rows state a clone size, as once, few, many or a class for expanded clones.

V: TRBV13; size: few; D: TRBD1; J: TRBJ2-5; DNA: TGTGCCAGCAGCTTACCGACAGGGGGAGAGACCCAGTACTTC; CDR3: CASSLPTGGETQYF
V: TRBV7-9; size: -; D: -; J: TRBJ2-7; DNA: TGTGCCAGCAGCGCCCACCCGGGACCCTACGAGCAGTACTTC; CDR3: CASSAHPGPYEQYF
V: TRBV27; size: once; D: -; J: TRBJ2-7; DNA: TGTGCCAGCAGTCTAATCCACGGGACATTCTTCCACGAGCAGTACTTC; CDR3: CASSLIHGTFFHEQYF
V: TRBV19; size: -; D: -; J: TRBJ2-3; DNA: TGTGCCAGTAGTATAGATCTATTGGCAGATACGCAGTATTTT; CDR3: CASSIDLLADTQYF
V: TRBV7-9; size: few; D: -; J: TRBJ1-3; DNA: TGTGCCAGCAGCCCGACAGATCGAAACACCATATATTTT; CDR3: CASSPTDRNTIYF
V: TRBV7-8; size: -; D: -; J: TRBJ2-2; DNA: TGTGCCAGCAGCAAGATTCCTAGGGGCACCGGGGAGCTGTTTTTT; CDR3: CASSKIPRGTGELFF
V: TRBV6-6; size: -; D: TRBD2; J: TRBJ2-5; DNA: TGTGCCAGCAGTTACTTTGGGGGAGGGCATGAGACCCAGTACTTC; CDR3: CASSYFGGGHETQYF
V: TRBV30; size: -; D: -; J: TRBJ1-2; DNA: TGTGCCTGGAGTATCGCCGGAAACTATGGCTACACCTTC; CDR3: CAWSIAGNYGYTF
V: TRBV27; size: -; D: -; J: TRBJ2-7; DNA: TGTACCAGCATCCAATCCTGGCTAGCGACTCTTTACGCCTACGAGCAGTACTTC; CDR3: CTSIQSWLATLYAYEQYF
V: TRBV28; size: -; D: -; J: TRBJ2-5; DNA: TGTGCCAGCAGACAAACAGGGATCCCGACTCAAGAGACCCAGTACTTC; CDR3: CASRQTGIPTQETQYF
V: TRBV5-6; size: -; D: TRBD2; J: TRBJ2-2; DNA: TGTGCCAGCAGCCATTGGGGAGGGGACACCGGGGAGCTGTTTTTT; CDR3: CASSHWGGDTGELFF
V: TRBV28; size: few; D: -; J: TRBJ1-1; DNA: TGTGCCAGTCCCCCCAGTCGAGTGAACACTGAAGCTTTCTTT; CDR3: CASPPSRVNTEAFF
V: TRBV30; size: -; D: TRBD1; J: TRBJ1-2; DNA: TGTGCCTGGAGTGCCTCCAGGGGGCGAAATGGCTACACCTTC; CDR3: CAWSASRGRNGYTF
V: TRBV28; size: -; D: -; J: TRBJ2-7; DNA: TGTGCCAGCAGGGAGGGCCCGATCGGTTCCTACGAGCAGTACTTC; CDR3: CASREGPIGSYEQYF
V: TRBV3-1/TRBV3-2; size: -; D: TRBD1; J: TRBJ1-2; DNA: TGTGCCAGCAGCCAAGATCGGACAGGAAGACGATATGGCTACACCTTC; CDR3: CASSQDRTGRRYGYTF
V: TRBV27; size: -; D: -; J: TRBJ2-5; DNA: TGTGCCAGCAGTTTGGGGCAGGGGCTGGAGACCCAGTACTTC; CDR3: CASSLGQGLETQYF
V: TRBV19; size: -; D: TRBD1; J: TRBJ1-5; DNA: TGTGCCAGTAGTATAGATCGGGGAAGGGGACAGGGGTTTGGCAATCAGCCCCAGCATTTT; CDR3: CASSIDRGRGQGFGNQPQHF
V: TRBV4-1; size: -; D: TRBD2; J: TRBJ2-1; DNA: TGCGCCAGCAGCCAAGGACTGCGGGAGGGTGAGCAGTTCTTC; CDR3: CASSQGLREGEQFF
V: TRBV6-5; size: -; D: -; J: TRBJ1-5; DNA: TGTGCCAGCAGCGTAGGGGGGGATCAGCCCCAGCATTTT; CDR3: CASSVGGDQPQHF
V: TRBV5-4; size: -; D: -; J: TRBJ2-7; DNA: TGTGCCAGCAGCTCGTCCTCCTACGAGCAGTACTTC; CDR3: CASSSSSYEQYF
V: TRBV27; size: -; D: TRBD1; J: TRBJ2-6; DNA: TGTGCCAGCAGTTTCTGGACAGGGGTGCCTGGGGCCAACGTCCTGACTTTC; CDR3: CASSFWTGVPGANVLTF
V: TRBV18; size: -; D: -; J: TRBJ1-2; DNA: TGTGCCAGCTCACTTGATCGGGGGCGAGGAGGCTATGGCTACACCTTC; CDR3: CASSLDRGRGGYGYTF
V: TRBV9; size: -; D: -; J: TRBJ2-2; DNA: TGTGCCAGCAGCGTAGGTCCCGGAAACACCGGGGAGCTGTTTTTT; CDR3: CASSVGPGNTGELFF
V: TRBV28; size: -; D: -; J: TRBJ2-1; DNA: TGTGCCAGCAGTATCGGATTTCTCAAGTACAATGAGCAGTTCTTC; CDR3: CASSIGFLKYNEQFF
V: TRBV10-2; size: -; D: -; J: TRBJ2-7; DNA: TGCGCCAGCAGTGAATTGAACAGGAGGCGCGAGCAGTACTTC; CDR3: CASSELNRRREQYF
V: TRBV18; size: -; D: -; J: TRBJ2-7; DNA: TGTGCCAGCTCACCACAGGGATTAGACGAGCAGTACTTC; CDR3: CASSPQGLDEQYF
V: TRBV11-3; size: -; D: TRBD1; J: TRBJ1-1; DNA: TGTGCCAGCAGCTTACGGGCCGGGACAGGGGCTTTCTTT; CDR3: CASSLRAGTGAFF
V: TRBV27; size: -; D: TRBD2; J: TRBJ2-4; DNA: TGTGCCAGCAGTTTATCTGGGACTAGCGGGAGGGTACGAAACATTCAGTACTTC; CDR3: CASSLSGTSGRVRNIQYF
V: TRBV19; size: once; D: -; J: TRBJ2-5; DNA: TGTGCCAGTAGTCCTCGGTCGCGACCAATGGAGACCCAGTACTTC; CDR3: CASSPRSRPMETQYF
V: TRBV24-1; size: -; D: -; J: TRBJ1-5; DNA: TGTGCCACCAGTGATTATCGTAGCAATCAGCCCCAGCATTTT; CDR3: CATSDYRSNQPQHF
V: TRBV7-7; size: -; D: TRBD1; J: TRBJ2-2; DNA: TGTGCTAGCAACTTGGGCGGGACAGGGCACCGGGGAGCTGTTTTT; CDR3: CASNLGGTGHRGAVF
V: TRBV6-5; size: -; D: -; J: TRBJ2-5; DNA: TGTGCCAGCAGTTACTTACCAACGACAAAAGAGACCCAGTACTTC; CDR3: CASSYLPTTKETQYF
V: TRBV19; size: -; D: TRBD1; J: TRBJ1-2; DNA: TGTGCCAGTCAGCATTTCCCGGGACAGGGGATCTATGGCTACACCTTC; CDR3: CASQHFPGQGIYGYTF
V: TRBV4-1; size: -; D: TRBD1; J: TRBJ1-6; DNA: TGCGCCAGCAGCCTTGGACAGGCGAATAATTCACCCCTCCACTTT; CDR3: CASSLGQANNSPLHF
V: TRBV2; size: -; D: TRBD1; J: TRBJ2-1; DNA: TGTGCCAGCGATGGGACAGGGGAGGTAAGGAATGAGCAGTTCTTC; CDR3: CASDGTGEVRNEQFF
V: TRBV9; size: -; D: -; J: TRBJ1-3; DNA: TGTGCCAGCAGCGGCCGGGACTTACGGACCAACACCATATATTTT; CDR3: CASSGRDLRTNTIYF
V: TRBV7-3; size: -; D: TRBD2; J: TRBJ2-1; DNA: TGTGCCAGCAGCCAAGGAGGGTCTAGCGGTCTCTATGAGCAGTTCTTC; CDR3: CASSQGGSSGLYEQFF
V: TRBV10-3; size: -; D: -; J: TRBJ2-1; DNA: TGTGCCATCAGTGAGAGGAGGGACTACAATGAGCAGTTCTTC; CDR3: CAISERRDYNEQFF
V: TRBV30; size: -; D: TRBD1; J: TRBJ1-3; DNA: TGTGCCTGGGGGCAGGGGGCCCCGAGCTCTGGAAACACCATATATTTT; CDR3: CAWGQGAPSSGNTIYF